This T cell receptor beta chain was retrieved from a study of blood T cells in healthy people across ages. Study results and caveats: Lack of knowledge of donor CMV status possibly confounded expanded clonotype changes.

As regards this clonotype: The target antigen is unknown.

Looked up from germline, CDR1 is MNHEY and CDR2 is SVGEGT. The CDR3 length is 15 residues. V dropped 5 bases and J dropped 5 bases, with 16 bases sitting between them. Then a second PCR, running roughly 7 to 11 cycles, was carried out with a sample-barcoded 5' primer and a J-beta primer mix. TCRdb redid the calling of the 5' RACE reads with MiXCR, one entry per CDR3 protein. The sample carries about 1.8 million distinct CDR3 sequences, about 49% recorded once. This chain connects TRBV6-2 or TRBV6-3 to TRBJ1-5; D gene unclear. Material for sequencing was blood. This clonotype originated in a woman aged 40 to 55 in good health. CDR3 residues: CASSRSTRSDQPQHF. The CDR3 region has the DNA TGTGCCAGCAGTAGGTCGACCAGATCCGATCAGCCCCAGCATTTT.